This T cell receptor (beta chain) was documented in a study of identical twins. J was trimmed by 5 bases and V by 3 bases; bases with no gene match: 4. Germline V gene data show CDR1 as LNHNV and CDR2 as YYDKDF (reference sequence). The CDR3 loop spans 15 amino acids. Each cDNA held unique molecular identifiers, and template switching gave it a universal primer site. From the 5' RACE reads, TCRdb called clonotypes with MiXCR, one entry per CDR3 protein. Of 450,000 or so distinct CDR3 sequences listed, around 14% are singletons. The same data also contributed to another study, on yellow fever vaccine responses in identical twins.

The receptor was isolated from a woman younger than 35 in good health. The chain is built from TRBV15 and TRBJ2-1, with 10 bases matching TRBD1. The sample comprised CD4+ T cells sorted from blood. The CDR3 protein is CATSRGQGIDNEQFF. The DNA of the CDR3 is TGTGCCACCAGCAGGGGACAGGGGATCGACAATGAGCAGTTCTTC. Using reference TRBV15 and TRBJ2-1 for the parts outside the CDR3, the full variable domain is DAMVIQNPRYQVTQFGKPVTLSCSQTLNHNVMYWYQQKSSQAPKLLFHYYDKDFNNEADTPDNFQSRRPNTSFCFLDIRSPGLGDTAMYLCATSRGQGIDNEQFFGPGTRLTVL.